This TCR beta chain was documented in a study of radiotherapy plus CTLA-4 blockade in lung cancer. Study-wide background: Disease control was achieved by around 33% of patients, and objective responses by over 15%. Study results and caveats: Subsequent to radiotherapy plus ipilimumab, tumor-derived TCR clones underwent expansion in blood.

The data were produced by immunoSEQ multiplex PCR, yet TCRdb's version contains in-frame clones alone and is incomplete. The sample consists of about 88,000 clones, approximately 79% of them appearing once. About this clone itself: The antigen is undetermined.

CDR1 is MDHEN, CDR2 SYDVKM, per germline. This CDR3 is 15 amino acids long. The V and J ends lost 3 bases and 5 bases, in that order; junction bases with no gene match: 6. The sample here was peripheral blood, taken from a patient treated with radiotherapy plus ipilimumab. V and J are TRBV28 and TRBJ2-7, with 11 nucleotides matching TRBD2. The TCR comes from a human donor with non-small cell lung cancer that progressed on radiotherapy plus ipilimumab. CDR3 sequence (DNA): TGTGCCAGCAGTTTGGGTAGGGGACTAGCGGACGAGCAGTACTTC. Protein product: CASSLGRGLADEQYF.